The rows below give T cell receptor beta chains drawn from one sample of a study of human T cells and chemical hapten exposure. Using its own MiXCR run on the RACE reads, TCRdb lists one record per CDR3 protein. The table records more than 90,000 distinct CDR3 sequences, around 10% of them present only once. The material was whole blood, obtained in connection with sensitization to the hapten diphenylcyclopropenone (DPC). The receptors originated from a woman in her 40s with alopecia areata. Some clones in this sample may be carry-over from other donors' samples. Both conserved end residues are part of each CDR3. A D gene is named only where the DNA matches it firmly. Not every row has a clone size; where given, it reads once, few, many or a size class.

size: NA; V: TRBV9; J: TRBJ1-1; D: NA; CDR3: CASSATPNTEAFF; DNA: TGTGCCAGCAGCGCCACCCCTAACACTGAAGCTTTCTTT
size: NA; V: TRBV20-1; J: TRBJ2-3; D: NA; CDR3: CSASGVESTDTQYF; DNA: TGCAGTGCTAGCGGGGTCGAGAGCACAGATACGCAGTATTTT
size: many; V: TRBV13; J: TRBJ2-1; D: NA; CDR3: CASSLERSGTISYNEQFF; DNA: TGTGCCAGCAGCTTAGAGCGGAGCGGTACGATCTCCTACAATGAGCAGTTCTTC
size: many; V: TRBV12-3/TRBV12-4; J: TRBJ1-1; D: NA; CDR3: CASSLRTRDTEAFF; DNA: TGTGCCAGCAGTTTAAGGACCAGGGACACTGAAGCTTTCTTT
size: few; V: TRBV7-2; J: TRBJ2-7; D: TRBD2; CDR3: CASSLVPAGGSYEQYF; DNA: TGTGCCAGCAGCTTAGTCCCAGCGGGGGGTTCCTACGAGCAGTACTTC
size: many; V: TRBV27; J: TRBJ2-3; D: NA; CDR3: CASSLSFNRGRGRDTQYF; DNA: TGTGCCAGCAGTTTATCCTTCAACCGGGGCAGAGGGAGAGATACGCAGTATTTT
size: many; V: TRBV6-5; J: TRBJ1-1; D: TRBD1; CDR3: CASSYRAGGMNTEAFF; DNA: TGTGCCAGCAGTTACCGGGCAGGGGGCATGAACACTGAAGCTTTCTTT
size: NA; V: TRBV28; J: TRBJ1-1; D: NA; CDR3: CASSFPARMNTEAFF; DNA: TGTGCCAGCAGTTTCCCAGCACGGATGAACACTGAAGCTTTCTTT
size: many; V: TRBV3-1; J: TRBJ2-5; D: TRBD2; CDR3: CASSQDLTGGAGTQYF; DNA: TGTGCCAGCAGCCAAGATCTAACGGGAGGGGCAGGGACCCAGTACTTC
size: NA; V: TRBV6-6; J: TRBJ1-5; D: TRBD1; CDR3: CASSSRGQGANQPQHF; DNA: TGTGCCAGCAGTTCCCGAGGGCAGGGGGCCAATCAGCCCCAGCATTTT
size: once; V: TRBV7-9; J: TRBJ2-1; D: TRBD2; CDR3: CAGSLAGEVLNEQFF; DNA: TGTGCCGGCAGCTTAGCGGGAGAAGTCCTCAATGAGCAGTTCTTC
size: NA; V: TRBV20-1; J: TRBJ1-3; D: NA; CDR3: CSARATVNSGNTIYF; DNA: TGCAGTGCTAGAGCGACAGTGAACTCTGGAAACACCATATATTTT
size: NA; V: TRBV4-3; J: TRBJ2-6; D: NA; CDR3: CASSQELTSGANVLTF; DNA: TGCGCCAGCAGCCAAGAACTGACCTCTGGGGCCAACGTCCTGACTTTC
size: NA; V: TRBV29-1; J: TRBJ1-2; D: NA; CDR3: CSVEGRGPRYGYTF; DNA: TGCAGCGTTGAGGGCAGGGGCCCGAGATATGGCTACACCTTC
size: NA; V: TRBV30; J: TRBJ1-1; D: TRBD1; CDR3: CAWTDRVRGTEAFF; DNA: TGTGCCTGGACGGACAGGGTGAGGGGGACTGAAGCTTTCTTT
size: few; V: TRBV28; J: TRBJ1-2; D: TRBD1; CDR3: CASSLGTDYGYTF; DNA: TGTGCCAGCAGTCTTGGGACAGACTATGGCTACACCTTC
size: NA; V: TRBV7-2; J: TRBJ2-3; D: TRBD1; CDR3: CASSTPTGLTDTQYF; DNA: TGTGCCAGCAGCACCCCGACAGGGCTCACAGATACGCAGTATTTT
size: NA; V: TRBV6-2/TRBV6-3; J: TRBJ2-7; D: NA; CDR3: CASSDRISYEQYF; DNA: TGTGCCAGCAGCGACAGGATTTCCTACGAGCAGTACTTC
size: NA; V: TRBV29-1; J: TRBJ2-3; D: NA; CDR3: CSVLAGTDTQYF; DNA: TGCAGCGTCCTCGCGGGCACAGATACGCAGTATTTT
size: many; V: TRBV7-3; J: TRBJ1-2; D: NA; CDR3: CASSPPGGYGYTF; DNA: TGTGCCAGCAGCCCCCCCGGTGGCTATGGCTACACCTTC
size: NA; V: TRBV20-1; J: TRBJ2-2; D: NA; CDR3: CSARDRGLVLGGELFF; DNA: TGCAGTGCTAGAGATCGGGGACTTGTCTTAGGCGGGGAGCTGTTTTTT
size: NA; V: TRBV6-5; J: TRBJ2-7; D: NA; CDR3: CASSYVGTDYEQYF; DNA: TGTGCCAGCAGTTACGTAGGGACGGACTACGAGCAGTACTTC
size: NA; V: TRBV9; J: TRBJ2-2; D: NA; CDR3: CASSAQGTGELFF; DNA: TGTGCCAGCAGCGCACAGGGAACCGGGGAGCTGTTTTTT
size: many; V: TRBV7-2; J: TRBJ1-5; D: NA; CDR3: CASSSISTNQPQHF; DNA: TGTGCCAGCAGCTCCATCTCGACGAATCAGCCCCAGCATTTT
size: many; V: TRBV30; J: TRBJ2-4; D: NA; CDR3: CAWSVLLAKNIQYF; DNA: TGTGCCTGGAGTGTACTTTTAGCCAAAAACATTCAGTACTTC
size: few; V: TRBV2; J: TRBJ2-5; D: NA; CDR3: CASSEGTDQETQYF; DNA: TGTGCCAGCAGTGAGGGAACAGACCAAGAGACCCAGTACTTC
size: many; V: TRBV27; J: TRBJ2-1; D: TRBD2; CDR3: CASSLRSAGGPGSYNEQFF; DNA: TGTGCCAGCAGTTTAAGGTCCGCGGGGGGGCCCGGCTCCTACAATGAGCAGTTCTTC
size: many; V: TRBV2; J: TRBJ2-1; D: NA; CDR3: CASSEAVLTGSHTSF; DNA: TGTGCCAGCAGTGAAGCCGTTTTAACGGGCTCCCACACTTCGTTC
size: NA; V: TRBV6-5; J: TRBJ2-1; D: NA; CDR3: CASSYYQGSNEQFF; DNA: TGTGCCAGCAGTTACTACCAGGGATCCAATGAGCAGTTCTTC
size: few; V: TRBV9; J: TRBJ2-7; D: TRBD1; CDR3: CASSPRSRTGPYEQYF; DNA: TGTGCCAGCAGCCCGAGGAGTCGGACAGGCCCCTACGAGCAGTACTTC
size: few; V: TRBV4-1; J: TRBJ2-3; D: NA; CDR3: CASSQEVGGPSPSTDTQYF; DNA: TGCGCCAGCAGCCAAGAGGTGGGGGGTCCTTCACCCAGCACAGATACGCAGTATTTT
size: many; V: TRBV20-1; J: TRBJ2-4; D: NA; CDR3: CSARSEGLDIQYF; DNA: TGCAGTGCCCGGAGCGAGGGGCTGGACATTCAGTACTTC
size: NA; V: TRBV7-9; J: TRBJ2-7; D: NA; CDR3: CASSNRTAFYEQYF; DNA: TGTGCCAGCAGCAACCGGACAGCCTTCTACGAGCAGTACTTC
size: many; V: TRBV5-5; J: TRBJ2-3; D: NA; CDR3: CASSLMRGDTDTQYF; DNA: TGTGCCAGCAGCTTGATGCGCGGGGACACAGATACGCAGTATTTT
size: many; V: TRBV2; J: TRBJ2-3; D: TRBD2; CDR3: CASRSGRLGDTQYF; DNA: TGTGCCAGCAGAAGCGGGAGGCTTGGAGATACGCAGTATTTT
size: many; V: TRBV11-2; J: TRBJ1-1; D: NA; CDR3: CASSRELNTEAFF; DNA: TGTGCCAGCAGCAGGGAGTTGAACACTGAAGCTTTCTTT
size: NA; V: TRBV12-3/TRBV12-4; J: TRBJ2-1; D: NA; CDR3: CASSFETEQFF; DNA: TGTGCCAGCAGTTTTGAGACTGAGCAGTTCTTC
size: NA; V: TRBV20-1; J: TRBJ1-6; D: NA; CDR3: CSALPQRNSPLHF; DNA: TGCAGTGCCCTCCCACAGCGAAATTCACCCCTCCACTTT
size: NA; V: TRBV18; J: TRBJ2-1; D: TRBD1; CDR3: CASSPNRGPNEQFF; DNA: TGTGCCAGCTCACCTAACAGGGGACCCAATGAGCAGTTCTTC
size: many; V: TRBV29-1; J: TRBJ2-7; D: TRBD1; CDR3: CSVELGTAPLREQYF; DNA: TGCAGCGTTGAGTTAGGGACAGCCCCTCTTCGGGAGCAGTACTTC
size: many; V: TRBV20-1; J: TRBJ2-7; D: NA; CDR3: CSARVESSGLLYEQYF; DNA: TGCAGTGCTAGAGTGGAAAGCTCGGGACTCCTCTACGAGCAGTACTTC
size: few; V: TRBV20-1; J: TRBJ2-7; D: NA; CDR3: CSASFSYEQYF; DNA: TGCAGTGCTAGTTTCTCCTACGAGCAGTACTTC
size: NA; V: TRBV11-2; J: TRBJ2-1; D: NA; CDR3: CASSYGRNEQFF; DNA: TGTGCCAGCAGCTATGGGAGGAATGAGCAGTTCTTC
size: many; V: TRBV6-1; J: TRBJ1-1; D: TRBD1; CDR3: CASRAAGTGIEAFF; DNA: TGTGCCAGCAGGGCCGCCGGGACAGGGATTGAAGCTTTCTTT
size: many; V: TRBV6-5; J: TRBJ1-2; D: NA; CDR3: CASTWDPFYGYTF; DNA: TGTGCCAGCACCTGGGACCCTTTTTATGGCTACACCTTC
size: few; V: TRBV10-2; J: TRBJ2-7; D: NA; CDR3: CASSEVGGLSYEQYF; DNA: TGCGCCAGCAGTGAGGTGGGGGGGCTCTCCTACGAGCAGTACTTC
size: few; V: TRBV20-1; J: TRBJ2-3; D: NA; CDR3: CSARDLPSGGTDTQYF; DNA: TGCAGTGCTAGAGATCTCCCGTCAGGGGGCACAGATACGCAGTATTTT
size: many; V: TRBV9; J: TRBJ1-1; D: TRBD1; CDR3: CASSVALDRGGTEAFF; DNA: TGTGCCAGCAGCGTAGCCTTGGACAGGGGAGGCACTGAAGCTTTCTTT
size: few; V: TRBV25-1; J: TRBJ2-3; D: NA; CDR3: CASSDRRGDLSTDTQYF; DNA: TGTGCCAGCAGTGATCGGCGGGGTGACCTGAGCACAGATACGCAGTATTTT
size: NA; V: TRBV6-5; J: TRBJ2-7; D: NA; CDR3: CASRTGQFSYEQYF; DNA: TGTGCCAGCAGAACCGGACAGTTCTCCTACGAGCAGTACTTC
size: few; V: TRBV4-2; J: TRBJ1-3; D: NA; CDR3: CASSQDPSGPLSGNTIYF; DNA: TGTGCCAGCAGCCAAGATCCATCGGGGCCCCTCTCTGGAAACACCATATATTTT
size: NA; V: TRBV6-1; J: TRBJ2-6; D: NA; CDR3: CASGESSGANVLTF; DNA: TGTGCCAGCGGAGAGAGCTCTGGGGCCAACGTCCTGACTTTC
size: NA; V: TRBV20-1; J: TRBJ1-1; D: NA; CDR3: CSAREGMNTEAFF; DNA: TGCAGTGCTAGGGAAGGGATGAACACTGAAGCTTTCTTT
size: NA; V: TRBV12-5; J: TRBJ2-1; D: NA; CDR3: CASALGQSYNEQFF; DNA: TGTGCTAGTGCCCTCGGACAGTCCTACAATGAGCAGTTCTTC